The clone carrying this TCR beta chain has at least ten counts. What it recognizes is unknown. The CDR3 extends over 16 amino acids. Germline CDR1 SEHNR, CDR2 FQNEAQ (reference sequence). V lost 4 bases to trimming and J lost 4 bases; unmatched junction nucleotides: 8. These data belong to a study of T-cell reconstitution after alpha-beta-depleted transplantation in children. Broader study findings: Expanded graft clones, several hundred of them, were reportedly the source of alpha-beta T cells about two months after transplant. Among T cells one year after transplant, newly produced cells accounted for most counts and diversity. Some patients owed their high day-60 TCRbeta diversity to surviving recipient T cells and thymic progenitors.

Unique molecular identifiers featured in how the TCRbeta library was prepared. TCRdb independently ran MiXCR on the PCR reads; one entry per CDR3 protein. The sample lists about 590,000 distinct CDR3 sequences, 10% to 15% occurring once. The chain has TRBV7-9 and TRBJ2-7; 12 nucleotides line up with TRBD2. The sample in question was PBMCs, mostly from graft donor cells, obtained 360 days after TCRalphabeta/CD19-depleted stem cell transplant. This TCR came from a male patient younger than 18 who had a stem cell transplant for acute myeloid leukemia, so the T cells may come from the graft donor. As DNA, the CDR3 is TGTGCCAGCAGCTGGTGGACTAGCGGGGTGACTTACGAGCAGTACTTC. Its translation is CASSWWTSGVTYEQYF.